The 25 T cell receptor beta chains given below trace back to one sample, sequenced in a study of blood T cell repertoires in COVID-19. Profiling relied on immunoSEQ multiplex PCR, and the TCRdb table lists in-frame clones only, not all of them. The repertoire has 150,000 to 200,000 clones, about 85% of them found once; the top ten carry almost 1%. Sequencing input: peripheral blood. These receptors came from a man younger than 35 with acute or convalescent COVID-19.

The chain joins TRBV5-6 to TRBJ1-3; 8 nucleotides agree with TRBD1. This CDR3 contains 18 residues. V dropped 0 bases and J dropped 1; count of bases not matched to a gene: 9. Germline loops: CDR1 SGHDT, CDR2 YYEEEE. The CDR3 loop is CASSLGGTGVSSGNTIYF. The CDR3 bases are TGTGCCAGCAGCTTGGGAGGGACAGGCGTCTCATCTGGAAACACCATATATTTT.

The chain is built from TRBV9 and TRBJ1-6; 9 bases are shared with TRBD1. The CDR3 extends over 15 amino acids. Germline-derived CDR1 and CDR2 are SGDLS and YYNGEE. The ends lost 4 bases at V and 6 bases at J; junction bases unmatched: 5. CDR3: CASSSGTGRNSPLHF. The CDR3 DNA reads as TGTGCCAGCAGCTCCGGGACAGGGCGTAATTCACCCCTCCACTTT.

This chain links TRBV4-1 with TRBJ1-2; no firm D call. The CDR3 sequence is 17 residues long. V was shortened by 0 bases and J by 5 bases, with 19 bases between the two germline ends. Germline loops: CDR1 MGHRA, CDR2 YSYEKL. This CDR3 reads CASSQDLRLSGPYGYTF. DNA of the CDR3: TGCGCCAGCAGCCAAGATCTACGTCTCAGTGGGCCATATGGCTACACCTTC.

The chain combines TRBV11-3 with TRBJ1-1; 7 positions match TRBD1. CDR1 SGHNT and CDR2 YENEEA come from the germline V gene. J lost 1 base, V lost 6 bases, and 5 bases had no gene match. The length of the CDR3 is 14 residues. CDR3 coding DNA: TGTGCCAGCAGACGCCGGGACAGGAACACTGAAGCTTTCTTT. Translation: CASRRRDRNTEAFF.

This clone showed up just once. The rearrangement uses TRBV7-9 and TRBJ2-3, with a weak D call TRBD1 (5 bases). Trimming cost V 5 bases and J 0 bases, with 12 bases left between them. CDR3 size: 15 residues. CDR1 SEHNR and CDR2 FQNEAQ come from the germline V gene (reference sequence). The CDR3 region is CASSLSGSSTDTQYF. The CDR3, as DNA: TGTGCCAGCAGCCTCTCAGGGTCTAGCACAGATACGCAGTATTTT.

The rearrangement joins TRBV6-6 to TRBJ1-5; TRBD1 aligns across 8 bases. This CDR3 is built from 13 residues. Germline CDR1 is MNHNY and CDR2 is SVGAGI (reference sequence). V was pared by 6 bases and J by 2 bases, with 0 bases of the junction left unmatched. CDR3 loop: CASRDRGNQPQHF. CDR3 sequence (DNA): TGTGCCAGCAGGGACAGGGGCAATCAGCCCCAGCATTTT.

This chain links TRBV7-8 with TRBJ2-5; 8 bases match TRBD2. CDR1 and CDR2 (germline): SGHVS, FQNEAQ. V shed 5 bases, J shed 4 bases, and the junction held 6 bases outside the gene matches. CDR3 length: 14 residues. This chain's CDR3 is CASSRSGGRETQYF. The CDR3 region has the DNA TGTGCCAGCAGCCGCTCGGGGGGGCGAGAGACCCAGTACTTC.

This sequence joins TRBV23-1 and TRBJ2-3, with D maybe TRBD2 (6 bases). TRBV23-1 is flagged as an ORF with uncertain function. The CDR3 is 18 residues long. V lost 0 bases, J lost 4 bases, and 20 bases lay in between. CDR3 nucleotides: TGCGCCAGCAGTCAATCGAGGGAGGCTAGCTTTCTCCCAGATACGCAGTATTTT. Protein product: CASSQSREASFLPDTQYF.

The rearrangement links TRBV11-2 to TRBJ2-1, with D unresolved. Germline loops: CDR1 SGHAT, CDR2 FQNNGV. This CDR3 contains 15 residues. V shed 1 base and J shed 3 bases, with 10 bases lying between them. CDR3 sequence: CASSLGDTVYNEQFF. CDR3 DNA: TGTGCCAGCAGCTTAGGAGACACCGTCTACAATGAGCAGTTCTTC. Drawing the rest from reference TRBV11-2 and TRBJ2-1, the complete variable domain is EAGVAQSPRYKIIEKRQSVAFWCNPISGHATLYWYQQILGQGPKLLIQFQNNGVVDDSQLPKDRFSAERLKGVDSTLKIQPAKLEDSAVYLCASSLGDTVYNEQFFGPGTRLTVL.

The chain recombines TRBV30 with TRBJ1-3, with no clear D. This CDR3 region has 13 residues. Germline CDR1 and CDR2: GTSNPN and SVGIG (reference sequence). With 5 bases removed from V and 0 bases from J, the gap between germline ends came to 8 bases. CDR3 sequence (DNA): TGTGCCTGGGCAGAGCGCTCTGGAAACACCATATATTTT. This translates into CAWAERSGNTIYF.

The chain links TRBV3-1 (or the pseudogene TRBV3-2) to TRBJ1-2, with 7 bases fitting TRBD1. The V and J ends lost 4 bases and 6 bases, in that order; junction bases with no gene match: 11. The CDR3 consists of 15 residues. Germline-derived CDR1 and CDR2 are LGHDT and YNNKEL (reference sequence). The CDR3 nucleotides read TGTGCCAGCAGCCCCCTTGGGGACAGAGGAAATGGCTACACCTTC. It encodes CASSPLGDRGNGYTF.

This chain connects TRBV4-1 to TRBJ2-1, with TRBD2 identical over 13 bases. With 2 bases clipped from V and 6 bases from J, the junction kept 4 bases outside the gene matches. The CDR3 has 16 residues. Per germline, CDR1 MGHRA and CDR2 YSYEKL. The CDR3 DNA follows: TGCGCCAGCAGCCAACCTACTAGCGGGGGGGCCAATGAGCAGTTCTTC. Residues: CASSQPTSGGANEQFF.

The chain combines TRBV7-3 with TRBJ1-1; tentative D call: TRBD1 (5 bases). The germline CDR1 and CDR2 sequences are SGHTA and FQGTGA. Deletions cut 1 base from V and 3 bases from J, with 9 bases between. The CDR3 runs to 14 residues. The CDR3 region is CASSLRLGDTEAFF. The CDR3 nucleotides read TGTGCCAGCAGCTTAAGATTAGGGGACACTGAAGCTTTCTTT.

This clone was found once. The chain combines TRBV7-3 with TRBJ1-4; TRBD1 is a possible D gene (5 bases). V lost 2 bases, J lost 8 bases, and 9 bases lay in between. Germline V gene data show CDR1 as SGHTA and CDR2 as FQGTGA. This CDR3 spans 13 amino acids. The CDR3 protein is CASSLGAGEKLFF. In DNA form, the CDR3 reads TGTGCCAGCAGCTTAGGGGCAGGGGAAAAACTGTTTTTT.

J is TRBJ2-5 and V is TRBV7-3; D is uncertain. Trimming took off 1 base at V and 1 base at J, with 7 bases between the two ends. The CDR3 has 14 amino acids. Looked up from germline, CDR1 is SGHTA and CDR2 is FQGTGA. CDR3 sequence: CASSLRAGQETQYF. As DNA, the CDR3 is TGTGCCAGCAGCTTAAGGGCAGGCCAAGAGACCCAGTACTTC.

CDR3 loop: CASSQEVNSYSGETQYF. CDR3 sequence (DNA): TGTGCCAGCAGCCAAGAAGTGAACAGCTATAGTGGAGAGACCCAGTACTTC. This chain uses TRBV4-2 with TRBJ2-5; D is undetermined. The CDR3 totals 17 residues. Germline V gives CDR1 LGHNA, CDR2 YNFKEQ. Trimming took 0 bases from V and 4 from J, leaving 18 bases between them.

V gene TRBV30 combines with J gene TRBJ1-5; D ambiguous. This CDR3 spans 13 amino acids. Trimming took off 2 bases at V and 4 bases at J, with 9 bases between the two ends. Germline V gene lookup returns CDR1 GTSNPN and CDR2 SVGIG (reference sequence). The CDR3 sequence is CAWSSGKNQPQHF. Written as DNA, the CDR3 is TGTGCCTGGAGTTCAGGAAAAAATCAGCCCCAGCATTTT.

The sample holds a few counts of this clone. The V call is TRBV6-4, the J call TRBJ2-3; D not certain. The V end was cut by 3 bases, the J end by 3 bases, with 7 bases between. CDR3 length: 13 residues. Germline CDR1 and CDR2: MRHNA and SNTAGT. The CDR3 coding sequence is TGTGCCAGCAGTGAGTCAGCGACAGATACGCAGTATTTT. Translation: CASSESATDTQYF.

Written as DNA, the CDR3 is TGTGCCAGCAGCTTTGACAGGGGTGACACCATATATTTT. It yields the protein CASSFDRGDTIYF. The rearrangement joins TRBV11-2 to TRBJ1-3, with 8 bases matching TRBD1. Germline values: CDR1 SGHAT, CDR2 FQNNGV. The CDR3 runs to 13 residues. The J segment lost 8 bases and the V segment lost 3 bases, leaving 3 bases of the junction unmatched. The full variable domain, completed using reference TRBV11-2 and TRBJ1-3, is EAGVAQSPRYKIIEKRQSVAFWCNPISGHATLYWYQQILGQGPKLLIQFQNNGVVDDSQLPKDRFSAERLKGVDSTLKIQPAKLEDSAVYLCASSFDRGDTIYFGEGSWLTVV.

The V and J genes are TRBV3-1 (or the pseudogene TRBV3-2) and TRBJ2-1, with D possibly TRBD1 on 6 matching bases. Germline CDR1 LGHDT, CDR2 YNNKEL (reference sequence). The CDR3 length is 14 residues. Trimming shortened V by 4 bases and J by 6 bases, and 13 bases separated the two germline ends. The CDR3 DNA follows: TGTGCCAGCAGCCTTTCCGCAGGGGTCAATGAGCAGTTCTTC. Amino acid sequence: CASSLSAGVNEQFF.

The rearrangement uses TRBV11-3 and TRBJ2-1, with 7 bases matching TRBD1. The CDR3 is 14 amino acids. The V gene's germline CDR1 is SGHNT and CDR2 YENEEA. Trimming took 5 bases from V and 4 from J; bases not matched to a gene: 5. DNA of the CDR3: TGTGCCAGCAGCAGGAGACAGGGATACAATGAGCAGTTCTTC. It codes for CASSRRQGYNEQFF.

The chain uses TRBV10-2 and TRBJ1-4; D is unclear. With 6 bases removed from V and 6 bases from J, the gap between germline ends came to 5 bases. Germline CDR1 and CDR2: WSHSY and SAAADI. This CDR3 has 11 amino acids. The CDR3 reads CASSYDEKLFF. In nucleotides, the CDR3 is TGCGCCAGCAGCTATGATGAAAAACTGTTTTTT.

This chain connects TRBV6-5 to TRBJ1-2, with 8 bases lining up with TRBD1. After removal of 6 bases from V and 4 bases from J, the junction contained 7 bases not matched to a gene. The germline V gene has CDR1 MNHEY and CDR2 SVGAGI. The CDR3 is 14 residues long. The CDR3 sequence: CASRSGTGTYGYTF. The DNA of the CDR3 is TGTGCCAGCAGGTCCGGGACAGGAACCTATGGCTACACCTTC.

J is TRBJ2-5 and V is TRBV7-7, with TRBD2 identical over 12 bases. Germline V gene lookup returns CDR1 SSHAT and CDR2 FNYEAQ (reference sequence). The CDR3 runs to 16 residues. The V segment lost 4 bases and the J segment 5 bases; nucleotides outside the gene matches: 8. CDR3 sequence (DNA): TGTGCCAGCAGCTCTTCCCTAGCGGGGGGGCTTGAGACCCAGTACTTC. Amino acid sequence: CASSSSLAGGLETQYF. Supplemented by reference TRBV7-7 and TRBJ2-5, the full variable domain reads GAGVSQSPRYKVTKRGQDVTLRCDPISSHATLYWYQQALGQGPEFLTYFNYEAQPDKSGLPSDRFSAERPEGSISTLTIQRTEQRDSAMYRCASSSSLAGGLETQYFGPGTRLLVL.

V and J are TRBV7-8 and TRBJ2-7; TRBD1 aligns across 9 bases. This CDR3 has 16 amino acids. Germline CDR1 reads SGHVS; CDR2 reads FQNEAQ. The J segment lost 0 bases and the V segment lost 4 bases, leaving 7 bases of the junction unmatched. The CDR3 loop is CASSSPRDRDSYEQYF. The CDR3 DNA sequence: TGTGCCAGCAGCTCCCCCCGGGACAGGGACTCCTACGAGCAGTACTTC.